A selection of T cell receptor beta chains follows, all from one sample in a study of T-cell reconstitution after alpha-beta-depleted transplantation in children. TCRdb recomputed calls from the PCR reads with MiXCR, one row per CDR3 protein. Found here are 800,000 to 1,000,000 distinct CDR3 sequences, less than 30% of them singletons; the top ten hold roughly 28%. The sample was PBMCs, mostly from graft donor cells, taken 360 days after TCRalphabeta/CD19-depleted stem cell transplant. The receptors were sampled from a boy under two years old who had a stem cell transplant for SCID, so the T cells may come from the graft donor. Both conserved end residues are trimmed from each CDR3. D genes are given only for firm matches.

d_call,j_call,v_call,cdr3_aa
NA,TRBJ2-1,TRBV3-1,ASSLRGGGGEQF
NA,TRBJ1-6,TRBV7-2,ASSLTDHYNSPLH
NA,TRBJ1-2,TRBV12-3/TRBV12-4,ASSLSGGGGYT
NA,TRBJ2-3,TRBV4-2,ASSQDGGGRPTDTQY
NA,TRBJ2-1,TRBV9,ASSVGGSEYNEQF
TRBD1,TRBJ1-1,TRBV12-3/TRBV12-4,ASRKTGLLNTEAF
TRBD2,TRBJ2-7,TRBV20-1,SARDRAGGSYEQY
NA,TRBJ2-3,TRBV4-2,ASSQPRRGKNTDTQY
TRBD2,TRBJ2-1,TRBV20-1,SARDQPSGGREQF
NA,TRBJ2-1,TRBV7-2,ASSVKSVLEQF
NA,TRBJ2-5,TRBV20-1,SARGGGRKETQY
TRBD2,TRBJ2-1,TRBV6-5,ASSYPTSGASSYNEQF
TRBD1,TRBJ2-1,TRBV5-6,ASSLQGDWTNEQF
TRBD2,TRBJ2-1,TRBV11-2,ASSWTASGGVLSSYNEQF
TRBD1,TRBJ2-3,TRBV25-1,ASRPRDRVDTQY
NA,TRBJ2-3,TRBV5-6,ASSERGRLTTDTQY
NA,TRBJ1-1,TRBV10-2,ASSESQGHRSAF
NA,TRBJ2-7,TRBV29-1,SVEPTQGSYEQY
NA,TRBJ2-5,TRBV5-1,ASSFLVGETQY
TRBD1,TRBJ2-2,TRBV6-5,ASSYPGQGAGELF
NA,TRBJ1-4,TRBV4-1,ASSLLTREKLF
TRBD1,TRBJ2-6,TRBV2,ASMQGEWANVLT
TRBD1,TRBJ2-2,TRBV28,ASSLATGTGTTGELF
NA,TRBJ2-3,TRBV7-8,ASSLVRLADTQY
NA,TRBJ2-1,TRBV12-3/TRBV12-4,ASSAGTLYNEQF
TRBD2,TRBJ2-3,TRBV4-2,ASSRSGDPDTQY
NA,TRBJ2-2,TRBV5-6,ASSLLSQARNTGELF
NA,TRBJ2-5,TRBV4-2,ASSQEGSLQETQY
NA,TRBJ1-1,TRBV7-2,ASSLAKLKGNTEAF
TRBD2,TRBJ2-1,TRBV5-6,ASSFPFTRLAKVEQF
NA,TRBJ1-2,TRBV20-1,RVQGFGYT
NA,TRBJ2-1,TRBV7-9,ASRNLIDDQF
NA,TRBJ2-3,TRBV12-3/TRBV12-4,ASINHWGDTQY
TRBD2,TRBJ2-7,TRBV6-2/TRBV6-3,ASGRPGRGASYEQY
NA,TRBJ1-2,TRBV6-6,ASRQTGNYGYT
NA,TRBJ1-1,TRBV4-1,ASSQGIMNTEAF
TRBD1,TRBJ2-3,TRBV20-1,RAGTGSTDTQY
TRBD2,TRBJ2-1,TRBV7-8,ASSLVRLAANEQF
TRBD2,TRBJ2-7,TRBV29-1,SVSGLAGTYEQY
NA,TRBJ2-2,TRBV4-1,ASSQGGAGLIGELF
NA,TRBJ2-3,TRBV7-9,ASSLLRGVTDTQY
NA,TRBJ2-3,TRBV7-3,ASSLSRRDTQY
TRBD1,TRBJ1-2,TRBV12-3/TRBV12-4,ASSLGTGPYYGYT
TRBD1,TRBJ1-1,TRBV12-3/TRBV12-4,ASRPMEGARSEAF
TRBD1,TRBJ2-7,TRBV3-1,ASIPRWDRGAEQY
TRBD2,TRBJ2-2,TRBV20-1,SAILAGGTGELF
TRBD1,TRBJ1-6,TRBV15,ATSRKDRGAPLH
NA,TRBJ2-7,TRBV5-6,ASSLVEGSPYEQY
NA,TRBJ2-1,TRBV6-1,ASSGAPPRDEQF
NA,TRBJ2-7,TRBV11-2,ASSKVHGAGVYEQY
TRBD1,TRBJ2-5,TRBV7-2,ASSVPGQGAKTQY
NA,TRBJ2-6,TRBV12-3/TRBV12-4,ASSLWAGAGANVLT
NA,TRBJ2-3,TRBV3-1,ASSQGVETDTQY
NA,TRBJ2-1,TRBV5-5,ASSLFPPVQPKNNEQF
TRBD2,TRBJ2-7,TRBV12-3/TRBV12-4,ASSLSSGGAYRSYEQY
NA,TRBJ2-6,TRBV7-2,ASAYRESGANVLT
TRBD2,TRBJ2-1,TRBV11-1,ASSFGLALSYNEQF
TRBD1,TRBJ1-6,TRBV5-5,ASRPRQGVWPPLH
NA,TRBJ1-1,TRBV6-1,ASRRTRGGRTEAF
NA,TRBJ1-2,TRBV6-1,ASSPQFNYGYT